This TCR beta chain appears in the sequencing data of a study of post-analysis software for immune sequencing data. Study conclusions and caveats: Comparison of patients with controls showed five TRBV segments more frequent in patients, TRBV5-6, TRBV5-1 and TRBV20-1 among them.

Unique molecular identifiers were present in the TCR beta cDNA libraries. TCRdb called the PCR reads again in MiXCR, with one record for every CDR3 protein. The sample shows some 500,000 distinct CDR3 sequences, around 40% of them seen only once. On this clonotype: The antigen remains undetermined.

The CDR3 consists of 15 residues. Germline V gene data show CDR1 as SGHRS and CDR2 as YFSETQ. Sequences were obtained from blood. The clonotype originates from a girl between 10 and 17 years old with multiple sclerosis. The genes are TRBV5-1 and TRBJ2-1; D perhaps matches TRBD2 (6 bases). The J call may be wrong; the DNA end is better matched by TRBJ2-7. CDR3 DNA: TGCGCCAGCAGGTACCGGCCGGGAGAAACCTACGAGCAGTACTTC. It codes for CASRYRPGETYEQYF.